Following are 31 T cell receptor beta chains from one sample sequenced in a study of T-cell reconstitution after alpha-beta-depleted transplantation in children. Using unique molecular identifiers, the investigators prepared the TCRbeta library. Via MiXCR, TCRdb re-called the PCR reads, giving one row per CDR3 protein. The sample records about 610,000 distinct CDR3 sequences, 10% being singletons. Sample: PBMCs from the stem cell graft donor, taken from the stem cell graft. All receptors come from a human donor who donated a stem cell graft to a child with acute myeloid leukemia.

The V gene is TRBV19, the J gene TRBJ2-1, with 8 bases matching TRBD2. This CDR3 region has 19 residues. V was pared by 5 bases and J by 0 bases, with 15 bases of the junction left unmatched. Germline V CDR1 and CDR2: LNHDA, SQIVND (reference sequence). The CDR3 here is CASSPTPRGLVGSYNEQFF. The DNA for the CDR3 is TGTGCCAGTAGTCCTACCCCTCGGGGACTAGTCGGCTCCTACAATGAGCAGTTCTTC.

There are a few counts of this clonotype. The chain couples TRBV6-5 to TRBJ2-1, with D possibly being TRBD1 or TRBD2 (5 bases each). Germline V gene sequence: CDR1 MNHEY, CDR2 SVGAGI. Trimming stripped 2 bases from V and 2 bases from J, with 10 bases between. The CDR3 length is 15 residues. CDR3 coding DNA: TGTGCCAGCAGTTACGGGGACCCTCCCTACAATGAGCAGTTCTTC. Amino acid sequence: CASSYGDPPYNEQFF.

This clonotype came up a few times. This chain connects TRBV7-2 to TRBJ2-5; the match to TRBD1 covers 10 bases. The J segment lost 5 bases and the V segment lost 5 bases, leaving 5 bases of the junction unmatched. The germline CDR1 and CDR2 sequences are SGHTA and FQGNSA. This CDR3 is built from 14 residues. CDR3 sequence reads: CASSATGGLETQYF. The CDR3 region has the DNA TGTGCCAGCAGCGCGACAGGGGGCCTTGAGACCCAGTACTTC.

This clonotype was counted a few times. This rearrangement joins TRBV28 to TRBJ1-6; tentatively, D is TRBD1 (6 bases). This CDR3 is built from 17 residues. Trimming took 2 bases from V and 7 from J, leaving 18 bases between them. Germline CDR1 is MDHEN and CDR2 is SYDVKM. CDR3 sequence reads: CASSLSTGSGKNSPLHF. CDR3 sequence (DNA): TGTGCCAGCAGTTTAAGCACAGGGAGCGGGAAGAATTCACCCCTCCACTTT. Full variable domain (rest looked up from reference TRBV28 and TRBJ1-6): DVKVTQSSRYLVKRTGEKVFLECVQDMDHENMFWYRQDPGLGLRLIYFSYDVKMKEKGDIPEGYSVSREKKERFSLILESASTNQTSMYLCASSLSTGSGKNSPLHFGNGTRLTVT.

The chain links TRBV19 to TRBJ2-1; the match to TRBD2 covers 8 bases. The V segment lost 3 bases and the J segment 8 bases; nucleotides outside the gene matches: 18. CDR3 length: 18 residues. In germline, CDR1 is LNHDA, CDR2 SQIVND (reference sequence). This CDR3 reads CASSISQFGGRNGDEQFF. The CDR3 coding sequence is TGTGCCAGTAGTATCAGTCAGTTCGGCGGGAGGAATGGCGATGAGCAGTTCTTC.

The chain is built from TRBV20-1 and TRBJ2-7, with 12 bases identical to TRBD2. V shed 0 bases, J shed 2 bases, and the junction held 5 bases outside the gene matches. This CDR3 is built from 16 residues. Germline assignment: CDR1 DFQATT and CDR2 SNEGSKA (reference sequence). The CDR3 here is CSARDRTSGITYEQYF. CDR3 nucleotides: TGCAGTGCTAGAGATCGGACTAGCGGGATCACCTACGAGCAGTACTTC.

This clonotype was seen at least ten times. This chain uses TRBV4-1 with TRBJ2-5, with 7 bases fitting TRBD2. Germline values: CDR1 MGHRA, CDR2 YSYEKL. The CDR3 extends over 14 amino acids. The junction had 4 bases not matched to a gene; V was cut back by 1 base and J by 5 bases. CDR3 in DNA: TGCGCCAGCAGCCAAGTAGCGGGTCCGGAGACCCAGTACTTC. Protein sequence: CASSQVAGPETQYF.

This clonotype was observed a few times. The chain employs TRBV6-2 or TRBV6-3 and TRBJ2-1; TRBD2 agrees at 9 bases. Trimming removed 5 bases from V and 5 bases from J; junction bases left unmatched: 10. Germline CDR1 and CDR2: MNHEY and SVGEGT. CDR3 size: 16 residues. CDR3 in amino acids: CASSLYAGGLNNEQFF. CDR3 bases: TGTGCCAGCAGTCTTTACGCGGGAGGGCTGAACAATGAGCAGTTCTTC.

This clonotype was observed a few times. Here the CDR3 DNA reads TGCAGCGTTGCGGGGATTGAGCGTGGGGGGGAGACCCAGTACTTC. Residues: CSVAGIERGGETQYF. The chain recombines TRBV29-1 with TRBJ2-5, with a weak D call TRBD2 (6 bases). The CDR3 extends over 15 amino acids. CDR1 SQVTM and CDR2 ANQGSEA come from the germline V gene. V was shortened by 4 bases and J by 5 bases, with 20 bases between the two germline ends. The full variable domain, its missing parts supplied by reference TRBV29-1 and TRBJ2-5, is SAVISQKPSRDICQRGTSLTIQCQVDSQVTMMFWYRQQPGQSLTLIATANQGSEATYESGFVIDKFPISRPNLTFSTLTVSNMSPEDSSIYLCSVAGIERGGETQYFGPGTRLLVL.

Only a few counts were recorded for this clonotype. The chain is built from TRBV20-1 and TRBJ1-6; D is unclear. This CDR3 spans 14 amino acids. CDR1 DFQATT and CDR2 SNEGSKA come from the germline V gene (reference sequence). The V end lost 1 base, the J end lost 8 bases, and 12 bases lay between the germline ends. The CDR3 DNA sequence: TGCAGTGCTAGAGCCACCCTGCAAGATTCACCCCTCCACTTT. It translates to CSARATLQDSPLHF.

This clonotype showed up just a few times. The chain employs TRBV5-1 and TRBJ2-7; perhaps D is TRBD1 or TRBD2 (5 bases each). The ends were cut back, 2 bases at V and 6 bases at J, with 15 bases in the middle. The CDR3 covers 14 residues. Germline V gene sequence: CDR1 SGHRS, CDR2 YFSETQ. DNA of the CDR3: TGCGCCAGCAGCTTTGGGACCCGCAGTCTCGAGCAGTACTTC. Encoded protein: CASSFGTRSLEQYF.

Details on this clonotype: The junction departs from germline at one end; a sequencing error may be responsible. V and J are TRBV20-1 and TRBJ2-1; 13 bases line up with TRBD2. Germline V gene data show CDR1 as DFQATT and CDR2 as SNEGSKA (reference sequence). CDR3 length: 20 residues. The CDR3 DNA reads as TGCAGTACTAGAGATATGGGACTAGCGGGACTATTGAGCTCCTACAATGAGCAGTTCTTC. Translation: CSTRDMGLAGLLSSYNEQFF.

V and J are TRBV6-1 and TRBJ2-2; TRBD1 matches at 7 bases. The CDR3 covers 16 residues. V shed 6 bases and J 1 base; nucleotides not matched to a gene: 8. Per the germline V gene, CDR1 is MNHNS and CDR2 is SASEGT. CDR3 nucleotides: TGTGCCAGCAGGAAGAAACAGGGGAAGAACACCGGGGAGCTGTTTTTT. Its translation: CASRKKQGKNTGELFF.

V is TRBV27 and J is TRBJ2-1; 11 bases align to TRBD2. The CDR3 has 15 residues. The ends lost 4 bases at V and 6 bases at J; junction bases unmatched: 5. In germline, CDR1 is MNHEY, CDR2 SMNVEV (reference sequence). The CDR3 DNA reads TGTGCCAGCAGTTACATAGCGGGAGGGCCCAATGAGCAGTTCTTC. It yields the protein CASSYIAGGPNEQFF.

In this sample, this clonotype turned up many times. V and J are TRBV2 and TRBJ2-7, with TRBD2 matching over 7 bases. Germline V CDR1 and CDR2: SNHLY, FYNNEI. The CDR3 length is 14 residues. V gave up 3 bases and J gave up 6 bases; unmatched junction bases: 8. CDR3 sequence: CASSDRGELGEQYF. The CDR3 nucleotides read TGTGCCAGCAGTGATCGGGGGGAGTTGGGCGAGCAGTACTTC.

There are many counts of this clonotype. This rearrangement joins TRBV29-1 to TRBJ2-7; weak D call: TRBD2 (6 bases). The CDR3 contains 12 residues. Trimming pared 4 bases from V and 7 bases from J, leaving 14 bases between. The V gene's germline CDR1 is SQVTM and CDR2 ANQGSEA. CDR3 sequence reads: CSVANGRGEQYF. The CDR3 DNA follows: TGCAGCGTTGCTAACGGGAGAGGGGAGCAGTACTTC.

This clonotype was picked up a small number of times. CDR3 protein: CASSFGGVSGNEQFF. CDR3 sequence (DNA): TGCGCCAGCAGCTTTGGCGGAGTATCCGGCAATGAGCAGTTCTTC. The rearrangement links TRBV5-1 to TRBJ2-1; no firm D call. Germline CDR1 is SGHRS and CDR2 is YFSETQ. CDR3 length equals 15 residues. Trimming left V 2 bases short and J 6 bases short, with 15 bases between.

This clonotype appeared many times. Here the CDR3 DNA reads TGTGCCAGCAGCCCCCCTGGGGGTTCGGGTGAGCAGTACTTC. Its protein is CASSPPGGSGEQYF. The V call is TRBV7-2, the J call TRBJ2-7; D may be TRBD1 or TRBD2 (5 bases each). CDR3 size: 14 residues. V gave up 5 bases and J gave up 7 bases, with 18 bases separating them. The germline V gene encodes CDR1 SGHTA and CDR2 FQGNSA.

This clonotype was counted between two and nine times. J is TRBJ2-1 and V is TRBV28; TRBD1 agrees at 7 bases. Germline V gene sequence: CDR1 MDHEN, CDR2 SYDVKM. V shed 9 bases, J shed 7 bases, and the junction held 12 bases outside the gene matches. The CDR3 loop spans 14 amino acids. This CDR3 reads CASPALQGTNEQFF. CDR3 nucleotide sequence: TGTGCCAGTCCCGCTTTACAGGGGACAAATGAGCAGTTCTTC.

This clonotype was seen more than once but under ten times. This chain connects TRBV20-1 to TRBJ2-1; perhaps TRBD2 as D (6 bases). Germline CDR1 is DFQATT and CDR2 is SNEGSKA (reference sequence). This CDR3 contains 15 residues. Deletions cut 3 bases from V and 7 bases from J, with 19 bases between. For the CDR3, the DNA is TGCAGTGCTAGGATTCCGGCGGGATGGATTAATGAGCAGTTCTTC. It translates to CSARIPAGWINEQFF.

In its sample, this clonotype was seen many times. The chain employs TRBV20-1 and TRBJ2-4; 8 nucleotides align to TRBD1. This CDR3 region has 12 residues. Germline trimming cut 5 bases from V and 4 bases from J; bases unmatched to any gene: 1. Germline values: CDR1 DFQATT, CDR2 SNEGSKA (reference sequence). The CDR3 nucleotides read TGCAGTGCTCGGGACAGGAAAAACATTCAGTACTTC. It yields the protein CSARDRKNIQYF.

This chain connects TRBV28 to TRBJ2-7; no clear D gene. The ends were cut back, 6 bases at V and 5 bases at J, with 8 bases in the middle. The CDR3 totals 11 residues. Germline CDR1 MDHEN, CDR2 SYDVKM. The CDR3 sequence: CASRRAHEQYF. CDR3 sequence (DNA): TGTGCCAGCAGGAGAGCACACGAGCAGTACTTC.

A few counts support this clonotype. The chain links TRBV9 to TRBJ2-1; no reliable D call. Deletions cut 4 bases from V and 6 bases from J, with 17 bases between. The germline CDR1 and CDR2 sequences are SGDLS and YYNGEE. CDR3 length: 15 amino acids. Here the CDR3 reads CASSPRPTSINEQFF. DNA for the CDR3: TGTGCCAGCAGCCCACGACCGACTTCGATCAATGAGCAGTTCTTC.

This chain joins TRBV5-4 and TRBJ2-3; TRBD1 might be the D (6 bases). Germline V gene lookup returns CDR1 SGHNT and CDR2 YYREEE (reference sequence). There are 14 residues in the CDR3. V lost 0 bases and J lost 6, with 11 bases in between. Written as DNA, the CDR3 is TGTGCCAGCAGCTTGGAGTGGCAGGGGGATACGCAGTATTTT. It encodes CASSLEWQGDTQYF.

This clonotype was seen a few times. The rearrangement uses TRBV7-3 and TRBJ2-7, with D possibly being TRBD2 (6 bases). The V gene's germline CDR1 is SGHTA and CDR2 FQGTGA. The germline V and J ends were trimmed by 3 bases and 0 bases, with 12 bases remaining between them. This CDR3 comprises 15 residues. The DNA for the CDR3 is TGTGCCAGCAGCTTGGATGCGGGATTCTCCTACGAGCAGTACTTC. This translates into CASSLDAGFSYEQYF.

The V gene is TRBV6-1, the J gene TRBJ1-1, with D perhaps TRBD1 (5 bases). Looked up from germline, CDR1 is MNHNS and CDR2 is SASEGT. The CDR3 consists of 15 residues. V lost 7 bases, J lost 5 bases, and 20 bases lay in between. CDR3 in amino acids: CASNQNRQLRTEAFF. Written as DNA, the CDR3 is TGTGCCAGCAATCAAAACAGGCAGCTAAGAACTGAAGCTTTCTTT.

At least ten counts were recorded for this clonotype. The chain links TRBV7-9 to TRBJ2-3, with D maybe TRBD1 (6 bases). There are 15 residues in the CDR3. Germline assignment: CDR1 SEHNR and CDR2 FQNEAQ (reference sequence). The V end was cut by 3 bases, the J end by 3 bases, with 13 bases between. The CDR3 DNA reads as TGTGCCAGCAGCTTCGCAGGGGTCGGTACAGATACGCAGTATTTT. Its protein product is CASSFAGVGTDTQYF.

This clonotype was detected ten times or more. CDR3 sequence: CASSFRVNAGHEQFF. DNA for the CDR3: TGTGCCAGCAGTTTTAGGGTAAACGCGGGTCATGAGCAGTTCTTC. V is TRBV27 and J is TRBJ2-1, with a weak D call TRBD2 (5 bases). Germline V gene data show CDR1 as MNHEY and CDR2 as SMNVEV (reference sequence). This CDR3 has 15 residues. V gave up 3 bases and J gave up 8 bases, with 17 bases separating them.

This clonotype was found many times. The chain employs TRBV20-1 and TRBJ1-1; 8 bases line up with TRBD1. The V segment lost 0 bases and the J segment 3 bases; nucleotides outside the gene matches: 3. This CDR3 has 14 amino acids. From germline, CDR1 is DFQATT and CDR2 SNEGSKA (reference sequence). Here the CDR3 reads CSARETGGYTEAFF. The CDR3 region has the DNA TGCAGTGCTAGAGAAACAGGGGGTTACACTGAAGCTTTCTTT.

A note on this clonotype: One end of the junction varies from germline; a read error may be responsible. The chain links TRBV20-1 to TRBJ1-4; 8 bases are a match to TRBD1. The germline V gene encodes CDR1 DFQATT and CDR2 SNEGSKA (reference sequence). This CDR3 is 15 amino acids long. The CDR3 loop reads CCARPYQGAGEKLFF. The CDR3 nucleotides read TGCTGTGCTAGGCCGTACCAGGGGGCAGGTGAAAAACTGTTTTTT.

This clonotype appeared a few times. The chain links TRBV7-3 to TRBJ2-1; maybe TRBD2 (5 bases). V lost 3 bases to trimming and J lost 9 bases, with 9 bases between them. Germline values: CDR1 SGHTA, CDR2 FQGTGA. The CDR3 length is 12 residues. The CDR3 here is CASSLTLGEQFF. The CDR3 coding sequence is TGTGCCAGCAGCTTGACACTAGGTGAGCAGTTCTTC.